This T cell receptor beta chain came from a study of T cell repertoires in cytomegalovirus infection. TCRdb called the reads again in MiXCR, with one record for every CDR3 protein. In the table there are some 680,000 distinct CDR3 sequences, 35% of which are singletons. Germline-derived CDR1 and CDR2 are MNHEY and SVGEGT. Trimming removed 5 bases at V and 1 base at J, with 15 bases between. This CDR3 contains 15 residues. Whole-study results and caveats: Public TCR beta family frequency separated CMV-and-HLA carriers, including in an independent cohort.

As for this clonotype: The target antigen is unknown.

The sample was PBMCs. The J gene is TRBJ2-7, the V gene TRBV6-2 or TRBV6-3; D possibly uses TRBD1 or TRBD2 (6 bases each). This TCR derives from a human donor in good health (CMV status not recorded). Some clones in this sample may be carry-over from other donors' samples. The CDR3 DNA reads as TGTGCCAGCAGTGAAATGTCGGGGGCTTCCTACGAGCAGTACTTC. Protein: CASSEMSGASYEQYF.